One and the same sample provided the 3 T cell receptor beta chains below, sequenced in a study of blood T cell repertoires in COVID-19. Produced via immunoSEQ multiplex PCR; TCRdb's table is partial and in-frame only. The table includes tens of thousands of clones, approximately 81% detected once. The source material was peripheral blood. The receptors here all came from a man between 60 and 75 years old with COVID-19, enrolled during active disease.

This chain joins TRBV19 and TRBJ2-7, with unresolved D. This CDR3 contains 15 residues. Trimming left V 3 bases short and J 2 bases short, with 14 bases between. CDR1 and CDR2 (germline): LNHDA, SQIVND (reference sequence). The CDR3 spells CASSIRALGPYEQYF. The CDR3 DNA sequence: TGTGCCAGTAGTATTCGAGCCCTTGGTCCCTACGAGCAGTACTTC.

This clone was counted between two and nine times. The chain joins TRBV4-1 to TRBJ2-2; tentatively, D is TRBD2 (6 bases). Trimming took 1 base from V and 3 from J, leaving 12 bases between them. This CDR3 is built from 16 residues. Germline V gene data show CDR1 as MGHRA and CDR2 as YSYEKL. The chain's CDR3 is CASSQVLSGDTGELFF. The CDR3 coding sequence is TGCGCCAGCAGCCAAGTCCTTAGCGGAGACACCGGGGAGCTGTTTTTT.

The CDR3 DNA sequence: TGTGCCAGCGGACCCGGGACAGGGGATGATGGCTACACCTTC. Its protein is CASGPGTGDDGYTF. The chain joins TRBV7-3 to TRBJ1-2; 10 bases agree with TRBD1. V gave up 8 bases and J gave up 6 bases; unmatched junction bases: 9. Germline CDR1 and CDR2: SGHTA and FQGTGA. The length of the CDR3 is 14 residues.